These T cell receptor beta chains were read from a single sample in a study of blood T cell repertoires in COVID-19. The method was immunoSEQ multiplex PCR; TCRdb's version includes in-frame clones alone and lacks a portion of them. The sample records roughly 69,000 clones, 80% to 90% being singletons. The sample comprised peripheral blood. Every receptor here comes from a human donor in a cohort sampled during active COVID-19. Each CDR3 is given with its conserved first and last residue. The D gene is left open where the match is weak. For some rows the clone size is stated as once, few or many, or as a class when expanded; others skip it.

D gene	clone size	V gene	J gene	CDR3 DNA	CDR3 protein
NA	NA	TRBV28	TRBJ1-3	TGTGCCAGCAGTTTGGTAGGCCAGGCAAGCTCTGGAAACACCATATATTTT	CASSLVGQASSGNTIYF
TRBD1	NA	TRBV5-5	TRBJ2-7	TGTGCCAGCAGCTTGGCCGGGACAGGGGCCTACGAGCAGTACTTC	CASSLAGTGAYEQYF
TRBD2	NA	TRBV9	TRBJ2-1	TGTGCCAGCAGCCTTAGCACTAGCGGGGTCTCCTACAATGAGCAGTTCTTC	CASSLSTSGVSYNEQFF
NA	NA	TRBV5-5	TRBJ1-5	TGTGCCAGCAGCTTGGGGACAAATAGCAATCAGCCCCAGCATTTT	CASSLGTNSNQPQHF
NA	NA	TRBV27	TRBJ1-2	TGTGCCAGCAGTTTTGGGGGGGGTGCGAGGGGCTACACCTTC	CASSFGGGARGYTF
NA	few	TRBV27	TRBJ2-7	TGTGCCAGCTCCGCTTACAGCGGAGCCTACGAGCAGTACTTC	CASSAYSGAYEQYF
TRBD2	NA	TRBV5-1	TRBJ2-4	TGCGCCAGCAGCCTAGGACTAGCGGAAAACATTCAGTACTTC	CASSLGLAENIQYF
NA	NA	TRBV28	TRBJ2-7	TGTGCCAGCAGTTTGACAGGCAGCTCCTACGAGCAGTACTTC	CASSLTGSSYEQYF
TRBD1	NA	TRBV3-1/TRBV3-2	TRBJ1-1	TGTGCCAGCAGCCAAGATACAGGGGGCTCCACTGAAGCTTTCTTT	CASSQDTGGSTEAFF
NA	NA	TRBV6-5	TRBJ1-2	TGTGCCAGCACTACAAGGCGGAGCTATGGCTACACCTTC	CASTTRRSYGYTF
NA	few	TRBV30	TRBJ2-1	TGTGCCTGGACTCTGCAGTACAATGAGCAGTTCTTC	CAWTLQYNEQFF
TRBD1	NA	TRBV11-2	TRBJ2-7	TGTGCCAGCAGCCCCGGGACAGGGGGATCCGAGCAGTACTTC	CASSPGTGGSEQYF
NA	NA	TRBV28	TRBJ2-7	TGTGCCAGCAGTTTGAATGGGGAGGGGGGTGAGCAGTACTTC	CASSLNGEGGEQYF
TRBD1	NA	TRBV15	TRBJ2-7	TGTGCCACCAGCAGAACAGACAGGGAAGCCTACGAGCAGTACTTC	CATSRTDREAYEQYF